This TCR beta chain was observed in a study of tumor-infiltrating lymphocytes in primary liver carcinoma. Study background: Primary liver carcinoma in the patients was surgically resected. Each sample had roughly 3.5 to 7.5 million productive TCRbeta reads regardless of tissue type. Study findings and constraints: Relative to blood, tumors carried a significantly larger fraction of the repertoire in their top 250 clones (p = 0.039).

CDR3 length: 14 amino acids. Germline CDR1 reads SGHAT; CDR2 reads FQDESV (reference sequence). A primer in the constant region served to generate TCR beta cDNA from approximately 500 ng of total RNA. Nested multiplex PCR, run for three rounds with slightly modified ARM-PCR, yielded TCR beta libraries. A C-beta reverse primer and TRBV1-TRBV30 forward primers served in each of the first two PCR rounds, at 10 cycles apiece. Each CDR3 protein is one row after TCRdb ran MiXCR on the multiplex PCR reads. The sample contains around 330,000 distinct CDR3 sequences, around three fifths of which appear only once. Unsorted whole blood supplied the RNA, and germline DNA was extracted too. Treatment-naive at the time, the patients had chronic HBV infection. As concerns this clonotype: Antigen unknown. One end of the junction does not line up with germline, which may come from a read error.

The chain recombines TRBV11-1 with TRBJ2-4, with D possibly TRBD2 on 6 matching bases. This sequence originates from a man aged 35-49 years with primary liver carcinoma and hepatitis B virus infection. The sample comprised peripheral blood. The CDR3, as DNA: TGTGCCAGCAGCTTAGCTAGTGGGAGGAACACTCAGTACTTC. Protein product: CASSLASGRNTQYF.